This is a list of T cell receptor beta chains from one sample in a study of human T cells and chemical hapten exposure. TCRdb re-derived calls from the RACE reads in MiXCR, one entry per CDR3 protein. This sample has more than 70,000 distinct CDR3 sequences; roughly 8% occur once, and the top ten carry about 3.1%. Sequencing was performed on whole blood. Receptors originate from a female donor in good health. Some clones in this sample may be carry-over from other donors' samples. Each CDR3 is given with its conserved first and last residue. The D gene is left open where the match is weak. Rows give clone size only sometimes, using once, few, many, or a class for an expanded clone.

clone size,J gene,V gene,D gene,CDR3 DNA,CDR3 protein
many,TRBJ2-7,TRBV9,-,TGTGCCAGCAGCGTAAGCGAGCAGTACTTC,CASSVSEQYF
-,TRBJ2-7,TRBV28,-,TGTGCCAGCAGTTTTTGGAGGTATGGGTTTTACGAGCAGTACTTC,CASSFWRYGFYEQYF
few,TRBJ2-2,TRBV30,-,TGTGCCTGGAGTGTACCGACACGGATTAACACCGGGGAGCTGTTTTTT,CAWSVPTRINTGELFF
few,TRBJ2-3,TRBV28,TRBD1,TGTGCCTGTCAGGACCCCGGGACAGTCATCGATACGCAGTATTTT,CACQDPGTVIDTQYF
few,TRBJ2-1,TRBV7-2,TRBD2,TGTGCCAGCAGCCTATATTACAACCCGGGACTAGCGAACAATGAGCAGTTCTTC,CASSLYYNPGLANNEQFF
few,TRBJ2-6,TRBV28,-,TGTGCCAGCAGTTTTTCGGGACCTGGGGCCAACGTCCTGACTTTC,CASSFSGPGANVLTF
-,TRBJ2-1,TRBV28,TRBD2,TGTGCCAGCAGCTCAATTCTGGCCCAGCGGGAGGTGGACAATGAGCAGTTCTTC,CASSSILAQREVDNEQFF
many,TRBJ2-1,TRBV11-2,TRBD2,TGTGCCAGCAGCTCCAGGGCGGGAGGGCCTGGCAATGAGCAGTTCTTC,CASSSRAGGPGNEQFF
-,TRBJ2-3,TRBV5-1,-,TGCGCCAGCAGTTTATTATCGCCAGATACGCAGTATTTT,CASSLLSPDTQYF
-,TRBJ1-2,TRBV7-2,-,TGTGCCAGCAGCCGCGCCGGGTCCAAGGCTAACTATGGCTACACCTTC,CASSRAGSKANYGYTF
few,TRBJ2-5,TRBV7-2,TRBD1,TGTGCCAGCAGCTTAGGCAGGGGGCCAGAGACCCAGTACTTC,CASSLGRGPETQYF
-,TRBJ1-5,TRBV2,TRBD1,TGTGCCAGCAGGGAAAGGACAGGGCACAATCAGCCCCAGCATTTT,CASRERTGHNQPQHF
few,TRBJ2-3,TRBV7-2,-,TGTGCCAGCAGGCCGGGCAGGGTAACAGATACGCAGTATTTT,CASRPGRVTDTQYF
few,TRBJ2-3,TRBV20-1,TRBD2,TGCAGTGCTGGGACTAGCGGGACTTCTAGCACAGATACGCAGTATTTT,CSAGTSGTSSTDTQYF
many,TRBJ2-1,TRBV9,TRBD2,TGTGCCAGCAGCATGGGGGGGAGCCCCTCCTACAATGAGCAGTTCTTC,CASSMGGSPSYNEQFF
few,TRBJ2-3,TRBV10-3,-,TGTGCCATCAGTGGTGCAGATACGCAGTATTTT,CAISGADTQYF
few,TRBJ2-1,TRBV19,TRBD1,TGTGCCAGTAGTTCTTGGACAGGGAATAGTGAGCAGTTCTTC,CASSSWTGNSEQFF
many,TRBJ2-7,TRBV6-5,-,TGTGCCAGCAGTTACTCGGTAGGGGACGAGCAGTACTTC,CASSYSVGDEQYF
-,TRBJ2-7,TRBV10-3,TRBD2,TGTGCCATCAGTGAGTCGACTAGCGGGAGGGCACCCTACGAGCAGTACTTC,CAISESTSGRAPYEQYF
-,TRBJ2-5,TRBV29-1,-,TGCAGCGTTGCCAGGGGGGCGACGGAGACCCAGTACTTC,CSVARGATETQYF
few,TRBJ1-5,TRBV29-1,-,TGCAGCGTTGGAGGTGGGCAGTACAATCAGCCCCAGCATTTT,CSVGGGQYNQPQHF
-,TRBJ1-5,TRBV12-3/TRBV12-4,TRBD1,TGTGCCAGCACCGGAGGGGACAGAGAAAATCAGCCCCAGCATTTT,CASTGGDRENQPQHF
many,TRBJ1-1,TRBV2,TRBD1,TGTGCCAGCAGTGATCAAGGGGGCTGGACTGAAGCTTTCTTT,CASSDQGGWTEAFF
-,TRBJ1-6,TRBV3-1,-,TGTGCCAGCAGCCAAGTTAGATCACCCCTCCACTTT,CASSQVRSPLHF
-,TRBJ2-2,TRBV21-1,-,TGTGCCAGCCAATCCGGCTTTAACACCGGGGAGCTGTTTTTT,CASQSGFNTGELFF
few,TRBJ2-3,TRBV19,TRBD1,TGTGCCTCCGCTCCGGGACAGGGGACAGATACGCAGTATTTT,CASAPGQGTDTQYF
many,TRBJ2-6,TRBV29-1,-,TGCAGCGTCACCTCCTCTGGGGCCAACGTCCTGACTTTC,CSVTSSGANVLTF
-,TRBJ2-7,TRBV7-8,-,TGTGCCAGCAGCTTAGTCGCGGTCCAACTCTCCTACGAGCAGTACTTC,CASSLVAVQLSYEQYF
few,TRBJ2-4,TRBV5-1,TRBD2,TGCGCCAGGGGGGCGGGACTAGAAAACATTCAGTACTTC,CARGAGLENIQYF
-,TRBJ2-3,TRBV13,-,TGTGCCAGCAGCCCGGGACGCTTAGATACGCAGTATTTT,CASSPGRLDTQYF
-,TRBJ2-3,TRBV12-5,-,TGTGCTAGTGGTTTACATCCAGATACGCAGTATTTT,CASGLHPDTQYF
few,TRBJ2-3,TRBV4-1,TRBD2,TGCGCCAGCAGCCAATTACTTTTAGCGGGATTTAGCACAGATACGCAGTATTTT,CASSQLLLAGFSTDTQYF
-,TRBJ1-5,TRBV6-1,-,TGTGCCAGCAGTGAAGACTACAGGCGGAGCAATCAGCCCCAGCATTTT,CASSEDYRRSNQPQHF
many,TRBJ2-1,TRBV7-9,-,TGTGCCAGCAGCCTAGCGTACAATGAGCAGTTCTTC,CASSLAYNEQFF
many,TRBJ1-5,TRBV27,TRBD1,TGTGCCAGCAGTTTATGGGGACAGGGCGTCAATCAGCCCCAGCATTTT,CASSLWGQGVNQPQHF
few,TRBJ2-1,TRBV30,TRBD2,TGTGCCTGGACCGGGACTAGCGGGAACTACAATGAGCAGTTCTTC,CAWTGTSGNYNEQFF
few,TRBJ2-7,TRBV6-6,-,TGTGCCAGCAGTTACTCAGCCGGTATCTACGAGCAGTACTTC,CASSYSAGIYEQYF
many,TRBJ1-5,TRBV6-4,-,TGTGCCAGCAGTGACGACACAGGGTATCTCAATCAGCCCCAGCATTTT,CASSDDTGYLNQPQHF
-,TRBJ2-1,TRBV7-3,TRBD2,TGTGCCAGCAGCTTAGGGGGGGGAGCAGGCGATGAGCAGTTCTTC,CASSLGGGAGDEQFF
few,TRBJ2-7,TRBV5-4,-,TGTGCCAGCAACCCAGGGGGGAGCTACGAGCAGTACTTC,CASNPGGSYEQYF
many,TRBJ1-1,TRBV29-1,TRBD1,TGCAGCGTTGGGACAGGGGTCACTGAAGCTTTCTTT,CSVGTGVTEAFF
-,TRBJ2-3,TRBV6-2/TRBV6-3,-,TGTGCCAGCAGCACACGACAGTTCCGCACAGATACGCAGTATTTT,CASSTRQFRTDTQYF
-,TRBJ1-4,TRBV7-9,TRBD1,TGTGCCAGCAGCTTAGGACAGGGTGCTAATGAAAAACTGTTTTTT,CASSLGQGANEKLFF
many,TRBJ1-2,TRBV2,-,TGTGCCAGCAGAAACACCATCGACTACACCTTC,CASRNTIDYTF
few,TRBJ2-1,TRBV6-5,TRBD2,TGTGCCAGCAGTTCGGGACTAGCGGACTACAATGAGCAGTTCTTC,CASSSGLADYNEQFF
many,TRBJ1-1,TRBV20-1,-,TGCAGTGCTAGAGACCGCAGGGACACTGAAGCTTTCTTT,CSARDRRDTEAFF